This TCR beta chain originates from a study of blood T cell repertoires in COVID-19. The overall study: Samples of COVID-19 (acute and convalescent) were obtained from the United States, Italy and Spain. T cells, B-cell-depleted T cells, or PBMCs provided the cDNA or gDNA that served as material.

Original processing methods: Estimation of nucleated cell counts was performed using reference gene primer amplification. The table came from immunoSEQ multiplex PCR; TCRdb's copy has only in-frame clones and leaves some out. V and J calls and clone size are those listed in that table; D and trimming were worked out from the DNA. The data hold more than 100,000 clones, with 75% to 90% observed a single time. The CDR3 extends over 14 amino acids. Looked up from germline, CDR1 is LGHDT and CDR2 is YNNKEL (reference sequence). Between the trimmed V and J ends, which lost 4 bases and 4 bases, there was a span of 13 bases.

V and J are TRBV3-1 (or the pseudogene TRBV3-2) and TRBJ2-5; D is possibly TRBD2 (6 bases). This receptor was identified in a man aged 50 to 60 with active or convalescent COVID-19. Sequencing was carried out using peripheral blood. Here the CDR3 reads CASSRPGVRETQYF. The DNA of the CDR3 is TGTGCCAGCAGCCGCCCGGGGGTTCGAGAGACCCAGTACTTC.